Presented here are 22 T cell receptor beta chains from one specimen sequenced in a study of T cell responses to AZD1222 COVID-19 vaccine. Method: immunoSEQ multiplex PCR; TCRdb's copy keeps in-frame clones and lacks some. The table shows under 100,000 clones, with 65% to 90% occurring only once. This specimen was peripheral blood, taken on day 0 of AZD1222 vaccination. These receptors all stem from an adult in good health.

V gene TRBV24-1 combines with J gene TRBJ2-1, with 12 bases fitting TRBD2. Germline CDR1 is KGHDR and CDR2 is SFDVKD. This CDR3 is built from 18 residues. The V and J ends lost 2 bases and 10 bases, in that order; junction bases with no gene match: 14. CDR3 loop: CATSDSRLAGAYAAEQFF. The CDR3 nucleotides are TGTGCCACCAGTGATTCGCGACTAGCGGGAGCCTACGCGGCGGAGCAGTTCTTC.

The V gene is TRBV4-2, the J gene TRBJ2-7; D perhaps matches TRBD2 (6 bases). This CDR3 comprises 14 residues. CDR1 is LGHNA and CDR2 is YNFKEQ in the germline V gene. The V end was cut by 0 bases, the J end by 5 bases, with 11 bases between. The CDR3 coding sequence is TGTGCCAGCAGCCAAGATACTAGCATCAACGAGCAGTACTTC. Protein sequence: CASSQDTSINEQYF.

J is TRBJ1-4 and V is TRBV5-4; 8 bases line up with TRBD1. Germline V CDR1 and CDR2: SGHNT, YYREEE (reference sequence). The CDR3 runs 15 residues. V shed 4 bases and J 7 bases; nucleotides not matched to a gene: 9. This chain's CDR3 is CASSPSDRGGEKLFF. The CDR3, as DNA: TGTGCCAGCAGCCCGTCCGACAGGGGTGGTGAAAAACTGTTTTTT.

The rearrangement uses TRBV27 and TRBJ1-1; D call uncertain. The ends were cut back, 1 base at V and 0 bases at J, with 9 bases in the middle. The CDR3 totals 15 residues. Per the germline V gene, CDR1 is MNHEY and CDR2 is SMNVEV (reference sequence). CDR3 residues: CASSLYASVNTEAFF. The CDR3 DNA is TGTGCCAGCAGTTTATATGCCAGCGTGAACACTGAAGCTTTCTTT.

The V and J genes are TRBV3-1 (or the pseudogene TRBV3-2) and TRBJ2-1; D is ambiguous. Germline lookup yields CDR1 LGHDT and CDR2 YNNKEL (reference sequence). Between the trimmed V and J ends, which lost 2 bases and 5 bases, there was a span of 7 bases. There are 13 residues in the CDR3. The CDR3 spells CASSQTFDNEQFF. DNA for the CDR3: TGTGCCAGCAGCCAAACCTTCGACAATGAGCAGTTCTTC.

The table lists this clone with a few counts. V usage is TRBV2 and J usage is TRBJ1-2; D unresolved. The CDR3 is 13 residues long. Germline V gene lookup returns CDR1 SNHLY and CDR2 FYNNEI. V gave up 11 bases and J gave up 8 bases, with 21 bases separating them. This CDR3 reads CASSRERARGYTF. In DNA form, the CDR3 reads TGTGCCTCCTCAAGGGAACGGGCCCGGGGCTACACCTTC.

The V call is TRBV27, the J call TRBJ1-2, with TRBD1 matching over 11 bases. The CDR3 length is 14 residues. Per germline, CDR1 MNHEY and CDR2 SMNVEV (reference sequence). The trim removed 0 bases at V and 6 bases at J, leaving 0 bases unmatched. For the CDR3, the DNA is TGTGCCAGCAGTTTATCGGGACAGGGGGATGGCTACACCTTC. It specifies CASSLSGQGDGYTF.

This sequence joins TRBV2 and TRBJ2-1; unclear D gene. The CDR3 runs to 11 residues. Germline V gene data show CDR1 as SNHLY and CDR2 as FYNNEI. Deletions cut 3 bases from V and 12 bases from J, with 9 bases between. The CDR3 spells CASSDIRWQFF. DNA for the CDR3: TGTGCCAGCAGTGATATTAGGTGGCAGTTCTTC.

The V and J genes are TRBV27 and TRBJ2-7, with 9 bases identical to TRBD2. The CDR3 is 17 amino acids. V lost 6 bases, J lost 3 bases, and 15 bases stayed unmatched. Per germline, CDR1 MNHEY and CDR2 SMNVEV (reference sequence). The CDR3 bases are TGTGCCAGCAGGACCGTCGGGCTAGCGGGAATAGACTACGAGCAGTACTTC. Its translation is CASRTVGLAGIDYEQYF.

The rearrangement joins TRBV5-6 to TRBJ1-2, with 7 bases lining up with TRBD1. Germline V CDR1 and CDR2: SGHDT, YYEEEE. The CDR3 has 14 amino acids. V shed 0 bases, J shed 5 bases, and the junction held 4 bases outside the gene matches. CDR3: CASSLEQGRYGYTF. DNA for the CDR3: TGTGCCAGCAGCTTGGAACAGGGGAGGTATGGCTACACCTTC.

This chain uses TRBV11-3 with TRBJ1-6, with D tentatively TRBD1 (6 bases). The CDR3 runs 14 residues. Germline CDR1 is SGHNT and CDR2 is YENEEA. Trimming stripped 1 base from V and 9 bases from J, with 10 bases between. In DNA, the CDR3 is TGTGCCAGCAGCTTAGGGCAGGGGACTTCACCCCTCCACTTT. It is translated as CASSLGQGTSPLHF.

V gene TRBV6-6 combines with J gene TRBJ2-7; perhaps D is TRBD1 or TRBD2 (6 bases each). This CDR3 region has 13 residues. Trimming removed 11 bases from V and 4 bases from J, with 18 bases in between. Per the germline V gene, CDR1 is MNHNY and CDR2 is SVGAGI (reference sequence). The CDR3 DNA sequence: TGTGCCTCCAGGCAGGGGACTCGGTACGAGCAGTACTTC. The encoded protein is CASRQGTRYEQYF.

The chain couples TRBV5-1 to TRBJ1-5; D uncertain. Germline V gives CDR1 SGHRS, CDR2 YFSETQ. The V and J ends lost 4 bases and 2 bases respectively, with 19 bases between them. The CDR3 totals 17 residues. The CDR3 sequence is CASSPPVPPRGNQPQHF. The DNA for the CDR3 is TGCGCCAGCAGCCCGCCGGTCCCTCCGCGCGGCAATCAGCCCCAGCATTTT.

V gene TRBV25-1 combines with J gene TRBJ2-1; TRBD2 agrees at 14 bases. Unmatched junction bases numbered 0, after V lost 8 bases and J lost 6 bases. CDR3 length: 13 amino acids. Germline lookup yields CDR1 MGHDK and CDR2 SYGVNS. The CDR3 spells CASGLAGGNEQFF. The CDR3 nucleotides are TGTGCCAGCGGACTAGCGGGAGGCAATGAGCAGTTCTTC.

The CDR3 here is CSVGGTGFLSGDTQYF. As DNA, the CDR3 is TGCAGCGTCGGAGGGACAGGGTTTTTATCGGGGGATACGCAGTATTTT. The chain joins TRBV29-1 to TRBJ2-3; 9 bases map to TRBD1. The CDR3 sequence is 16 residues long. Unmatched junction bases numbered 16, after V lost 6 bases and J lost 6 bases. Germline assignment: CDR1 SQVTM and CDR2 ANQGSEA.

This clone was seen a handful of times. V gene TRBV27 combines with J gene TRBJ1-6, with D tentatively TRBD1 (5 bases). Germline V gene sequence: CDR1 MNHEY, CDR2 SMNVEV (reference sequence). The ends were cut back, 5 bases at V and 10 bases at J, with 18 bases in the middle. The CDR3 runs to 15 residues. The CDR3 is CASSPSRAGPSPLHF. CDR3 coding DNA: TGTGCCAGCAGTCCATCCCGGGCAGGGCCCTCACCCCTCCACTTT.

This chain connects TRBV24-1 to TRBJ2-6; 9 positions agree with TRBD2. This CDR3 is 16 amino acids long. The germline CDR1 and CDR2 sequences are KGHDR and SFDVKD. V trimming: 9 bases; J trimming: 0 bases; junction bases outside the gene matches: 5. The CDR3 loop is CATSASGDSGANVLTF. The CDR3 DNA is TGTGCCACCTCAGCTAGCGGGGACTCTGGGGCCAACGTCCTGACTTTC.

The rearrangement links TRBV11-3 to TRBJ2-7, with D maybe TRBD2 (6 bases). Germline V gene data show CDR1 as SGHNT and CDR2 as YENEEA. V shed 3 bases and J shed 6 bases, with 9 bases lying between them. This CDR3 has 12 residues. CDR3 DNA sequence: TGTGCCAGCAGCTTTGGAGGGAGCGAGCAGTACTTC. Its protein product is CASSFGGSEQYF.

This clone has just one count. CDR3: CASSLVPASGYEQYF. CDR3 sequence (DNA): TGTGCCAGCAGCTTAGTTCCGGCTAGCGGATACGAGCAGTACTTC. The chain uses TRBV7-2 and TRBJ2-7; TRBD2 aligns across 7 bases. This CDR3 is 15 amino acids long. V gave up 1 base and J gave up 4 bases; unmatched junction bases: 7. Germline V gene lookup returns CDR1 SGHTA and CDR2 FQGNSA.

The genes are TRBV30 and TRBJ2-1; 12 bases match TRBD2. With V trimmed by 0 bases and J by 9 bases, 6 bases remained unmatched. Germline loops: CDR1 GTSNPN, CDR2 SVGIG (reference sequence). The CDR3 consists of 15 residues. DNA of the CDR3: TGTGCCTGGAGTGTGCGGCTAGCGGGAGGGGGTGAGCAGTTCTTC. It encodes CAWSVRLAGGGEQFF.

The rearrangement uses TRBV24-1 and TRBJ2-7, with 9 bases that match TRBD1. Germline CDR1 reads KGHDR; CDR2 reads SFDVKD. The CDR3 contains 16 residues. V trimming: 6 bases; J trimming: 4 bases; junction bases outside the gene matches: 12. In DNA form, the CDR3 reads TGTGCCACCAGTTCACACACCGGGACAGGGATATACGAGCAGTACTTC. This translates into CATSSHTGTGIYEQYF.

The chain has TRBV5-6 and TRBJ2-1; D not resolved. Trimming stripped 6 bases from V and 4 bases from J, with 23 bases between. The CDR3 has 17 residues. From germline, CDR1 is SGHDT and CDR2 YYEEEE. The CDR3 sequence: CASIAYGEALEYNEQFF. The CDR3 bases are TGTGCCAGCATCGCTTATGGAGAGGCCCTAGAGTACAATGAGCAGTTCTTC.